The entry below gives a single T cell receptor beta chain sequence along with its context. Its antigen remains unidentified. This record comes from a study of T cells after yellow fever vaccination. Study background: Some fractions had low cell numbers, and these were prepared with SMART-Seq v4 Ultra Low Input.

J lost 2 bases, V lost 0 bases, and 7 bases had no gene match. The CDR3 extends over 17 amino acids. The V gene's germline CDR1 is LNHNV and CDR2 YYDKDF (reference sequence). 5'RACE template switching added a universal primer site and UMIs to TCR cDNA. TCRdb processed the 5' RACE reads anew with MiXCR; each CDR3 protein has one entry. Of over 120,000 distinct CDR3 sequences detected, just over 6.5% appear once; the ten largest clones hold approximately 0.64%. Whole-study results and caveats: Contaminants from the bulk population, in the form of abundant clonotypes, could be found in FACS-sorted repertoires. Peaking on day 5 versus 15, the secondary response was faster but weaker.

This chain connects TRBV15 to TRBJ1-5, with TRBD1 matching 7 bases. The material sequenced was CD4+ T cells sorted from PBMCs, taken 10 days after the yellow fever booster vaccination. The receptor's source is a man aged 25-45 years who received the YFV17D yellow fever vaccine. CDR3 sequence: CATSRERQGWGNQPQHF. The CDR3 DNA follows: TGTGCCACCAGCAGAGAAAGACAGGGATGGGGCAATCAGCCCCAGCATTTT.